Sequencing of this T cell receptor (beta chain) was carried out in a study of T cells in narcolepsy. For the study at large: Enrolled donors included narcolepsy type 1 or type 2 patients and healthy controls.

Study observations and caveats: Autoreactive HCRT-specific and TRIB2-specific clonotypes were marked in same-patient CSF-versus-blood CD4+ comparisons. Blood of same and different patients, but not healthy controls, reportedly held recurring autoreactive clonotypes.

Comment on this clone: Antigen: not known.

Clones were sequenced by immunoSEQ multiplex PCR, and TCRdb holds only the in-frame ones, with some missing. Of about 35,000 clones in the sample, roughly 80% were seen once. The CDR3 extends over 14 amino acids. This chain uses TRBV21-1 with TRBJ1-4; the table's TRBD1 call for D was not verified on the DNA. TRBV21-1 counts as a pseudogene. The sequence was obtained from a human donor in good health. Sequenced material: memory (CD45RA-) CD4+ T cells from blood. CDR3: CASTPRRTNEKLFF. In DNA, the CDR3 is TGTGCCAGCACCCCCAGGCGCACTAATGAAAAACTGTTTTTT.